This T cell receptor beta chain was captured by sequencing in a study of neoadjuvant anti-PD-1 for oral cavity cancer. General study findings and limits: Pretreatment Treg/Th17 ratio correlated inversely with post-treatment tumor clonality. TCR analyses covered only three patients per response group.

The repertoire was sequenced with immunoSEQ multiplex PCR; TCRdb's copy has only in-frame clones and lacks some. Here the sample spans tens of thousands of clones, 70% to 85% being singletons. Between the trimmed V and J ends, which lost 1 base and 3 bases, there was a span of 15 bases. The CDR3 is 16 residues long. Germline lookup yields CDR1 SGHTA and CDR2 FQGTGA. A remark on this clone: Its antigen is unknown.

The sequenced sample was PBMCs, obtained before nivolumab (anti-PD-1) treatment. The receptor's source is a person between 40 and 79 years old with oral cavity squamous cell carcinoma. The gene calls are TRBV7-3 and TRBJ1-1; maybe TRBD1 (6 bases). This chain's CDR3 is CASSLIPGGGDTEAFF. The CDR3 nucleotides are TGTGCCAGCAGCTTAATCCCAGGAGGGGGGGACACTGAAGCTTTCTTT. Combining the CDR3 with reference TRBV7-3 and TRBJ1-1 gives the whole variable domain GAGVSQTPSNKVTEKGKYVELRCDPISGHTALYWYRQSLGQGPEFLIYFQGTGAADDSGLPNDRFFAVRPEGSVSTLKIQRTERGDSAVYLCASSLIPGGGDTEAFFGQGTRLTVV.